A selection of T cell receptor beta chains follows, all from one sample in a study of blood T cell repertoires in COVID-19. Assay used: immunoSEQ multiplex PCR; TCRdb lists only in-frame clones, some missing. The top ten hold roughly 8.8% of the sample, which has about 210,000 clones, around four fifths seen once. Sample: peripheral blood. The receptor source for this set is a woman in her fifties or sixties with acute or convalescent COVID-19. CDR3s include the opening cysteine and the closing phenylalanine or tryptophan. A D gene is named only where the DNA matches it firmly. Expanded clones are given a class, and other clones once, few, many or no size at all.

CDR3nt: TGCGCCAGCAGCCTACTTCGAATAAAGTCGTCCTACGAGCAGTACTTC
CDR3aa: CASSLLRIKSSYEQYF
j_gene: TRBJ2-7
abundance: once
d_gene: -
v_gene: TRBV23-1

CDR3nt: TGTGCCAGCAGCTTAGTAAAGACTACCAACACCGGGGAGCTGTTTTTT
CDR3aa: CASSLVKTTNTGELFF
j_gene: TRBJ2-2
abundance: -
d_gene: -
v_gene: TRBV7-7

CDR3nt: TGTGCCAGTAGTATAGGCGGCGGGAGCTCCTACAATGAGCAGTTCTTC
CDR3aa: CASSIGGGSSYNEQFF
j_gene: TRBJ2-1
abundance: -
d_gene: TRBD2
v_gene: TRBV19

CDR3nt: TGTGCCAGCTCACTAACCGGGACAGGGGCCTACGAGCAGTACTTC
CDR3aa: CASSLTGTGAYEQYF
j_gene: TRBJ2-7
abundance: -
d_gene: TRBD1
v_gene: TRBV18

CDR3nt: TGCGCCAGCACAGCTTGGTTTGGACTAGCGGGTCAAGAGACCCAGTACTTC
CDR3aa: CASTAWFGLAGQETQYF
j_gene: TRBJ2-5
abundance: -
d_gene: TRBD2
v_gene: TRBV5-1

CDR3nt: TGTGCCAGCAGCCATAGCGGGAGGGGACTTCTTTTCTACAATGAGCAGTTCTTC
CDR3aa: CASSHSGRGLLFYNEQFF
j_gene: TRBJ2-1
abundance: -
d_gene: TRBD2
v_gene: TRBV7-2

CDR3nt: TGTGCCAGTACCGGGACAGGGGGCAATCAGCCCCAGCATTTT
CDR3aa: CASTGTGGNQPQHF
j_gene: TRBJ1-5
abundance: -
d_gene: TRBD1
v_gene: TRBV19

CDR3nt: TGTGCCACCAGTGTAACCGGACAGGCTGGTCCCGGGGAGCTGTTTTTT
CDR3aa: CATSVTGQAGPGELFF
j_gene: TRBJ2-2
abundance: -
d_gene: TRBD1
v_gene: TRBV24-1

CDR3nt: TGTGCCAGCAGTCCACTATCCTATCGGACTAGCGGGTACTACGAGCAGTACTTC
CDR3aa: CASSPLSYRTSGYYEQYF
j_gene: TRBJ2-7
abundance: -
d_gene: TRBD2
v_gene: TRBV28

CDR3nt: TGTGCCACCAGTGATACCGGGACAGGGGACTATGGCTACACCTTC
CDR3aa: CATSDTGTGDYGYTF
j_gene: TRBJ1-2
abundance: -
d_gene: TRBD1
v_gene: TRBV24-1

CDR3nt: TGCAGCGTCCCCGTTGCGGTGGGCAATGAGCAGTTCTTC
CDR3aa: CSVPVAVGNEQFF
j_gene: TRBJ2-1
abundance: -
d_gene: -
v_gene: TRBV29-1

CDR3nt: TGTGCCTGGAGTGTCGTAAGGGGTGGATACGAGCAGTACTTC
CDR3aa: CAWSVVRGGYEQYF
j_gene: TRBJ2-7
abundance: -
d_gene: -
v_gene: TRBV30

CDR3nt: TGCAGCGGGACTAGCGGGAGGGCGAATGAGCAGTTCTTC
CDR3aa: CSGTSGRANEQFF
j_gene: TRBJ2-1
abundance: -
d_gene: TRBD2
v_gene: TRBV29-1

CDR3nt: TGTGCCAGAAGAGATAGACAGGGGGATTCACCCCTCCACTTT
CDR3aa: CARRDRQGDSPLHF
j_gene: TRBJ1-6
abundance: few
d_gene: TRBD1
v_gene: TRBV5-3

CDR3nt: TGTGCCAGTAGTATATTTGGTGTAGGCAATCAGCCCCAGCATTTT
CDR3aa: CASSIFGVGNQPQHF
j_gene: TRBJ1-5
abundance: -
d_gene: -
v_gene: TRBV19

CDR3nt: TGTGCCAGCAGCTTACAGAACACTGAAGCTTTCTTT
CDR3aa: CASSLQNTEAFF
j_gene: TRBJ1-1
abundance: -
d_gene: -
v_gene: TRBV5-6

CDR3nt: TGCAGTGCTAGTGACGGGGGGGGAGAGACCCAGTACTTC
CDR3aa: CSASDGGGETQYF
j_gene: TRBJ2-5
abundance: -
d_gene: TRBD2
v_gene: TRBV20-1

CDR3nt: TGCGCCAGCAGCTTCGGGGGAGGAGCCTACGAGCAGTACTTC
CDR3aa: CASSFGGGAYEQYF
j_gene: TRBJ2-7
abundance: -
d_gene: -
v_gene: TRBV5-1

CDR3nt: TGTGCCAGCAGTTTATCGCGCGGGAGATTTCCAGATACGCAGTATTTT
CDR3aa: CASSLSRGRFPDTQYF
j_gene: TRBJ2-3
abundance: -
d_gene: TRBD2
v_gene: TRBV27

CDR3nt: TGTGCCAGCATCTCATTTTCGACAGGGAAAAACGGCTACACCTTC
CDR3aa: CASISFSTGKNGYTF
j_gene: TRBJ1-2
abundance: -
d_gene: TRBD1
v_gene: TRBV28

CDR3nt: TGCGGCACCGGGACTAGCGGTTACAATGAGCAGTTCTTC
CDR3aa: CGTGTSGYNEQFF
j_gene: TRBJ2-1
abundance: -
d_gene: TRBD2
v_gene: TRBV27

CDR3nt: TGTGCCAGCAGTGCACACCTAGCGGGAGAACTTGGGGAGCAGTTCTTC
CDR3aa: CASSAHLAGELGEQFF
j_gene: TRBJ2-1
abundance: once
d_gene: TRBD2
v_gene: TRBV6-4

CDR3nt: TGTGCCAGCATCCCATTAGGGCGGGAGAGCACAGATACGCAGTATTTT
CDR3aa: CASIPLGRESTDTQYF
j_gene: TRBJ2-3
abundance: -
d_gene: TRBD2
v_gene: TRBV5-6

CDR3nt: TGTGCCAGCAGCGTGGGGGGGCCTAACCTCGGGGAGCTGTTTTTT
CDR3aa: CASSVGGPNLGELFF
j_gene: TRBJ2-2
abundance: -
d_gene: -
v_gene: TRBV7-8

CDR3nt: TGCAGCGTTGAAGATCGAGGGAGGGAGACCCAGTACTTC
CDR3aa: CSVEDRGRETQYF
j_gene: TRBJ2-5
abundance: once
d_gene: -
v_gene: TRBV29-1

CDR3nt: TGTGCCAGTAGTATCTTGCAGTATTCACCCCTCCACTTT
CDR3aa: CASSILQYSPLHF
j_gene: TRBJ1-6
abundance: -
d_gene: -
v_gene: TRBV19

CDR3nt: TGTGCCAGCAGCTTGGCGGGGATTAATCAGCCCCAGCATTTT
CDR3aa: CASSLAGINQPQHF
j_gene: TRBJ1-5
abundance: few
d_gene: -
v_gene: TRBV5-8

CDR3nt: TGTGCCACCAGTGACCCAGGGCTCTCACTGCCCCAGCATTTT
CDR3aa: CATSDPGLSLPQHF
j_gene: TRBJ1-5
abundance: -
d_gene: -
v_gene: TRBV24-1

CDR3nt: TGTGCCAGCAGCTTGCTTGGACAGGGCCATAATTCACCCCTCCACTTT
CDR3aa: CASSLLGQGHNSPLHF
j_gene: TRBJ1-6
abundance: few
d_gene: TRBD1
v_gene: TRBV5-6

CDR3nt: TGTGCCAGCAGCTTAGTGAGCGGGAGTCGGGACGAGCAGTTCTTC
CDR3aa: CASSLVSGSRDEQFF
j_gene: TRBJ2-1
abundance: once
d_gene: TRBD2
v_gene: TRBV11-2

CDR3nt: TGCAGCGTTGAGACGGGAGATACGCAGTATTTT
CDR3aa: CSVETGDTQYF
j_gene: TRBJ2-3
abundance: -
d_gene: -
v_gene: TRBV29-1

CDR3nt: TGTGCCAGCAGCCCGGTCGGGGAGCCAGATACGCAGTATTTT
CDR3aa: CASSPVGEPDTQYF
j_gene: TRBJ2-3
abundance: once
d_gene: -
v_gene: TRBV7-9

CDR3nt: TGTGCCAGCTGCGATTGGGACAGGGGCGACAAGGGTGGCTACACCTTC
CDR3aa: CASCDWDRGDKGGYTF
j_gene: TRBJ1-2
abundance: -
d_gene: -
v_gene: TRBV21-1

CDR3nt: TGTGCCTGGAGGACAGGGAATGGGGGCAACTATGGCTACACCTTC
CDR3aa: CAWRTGNGGNYGYTF
j_gene: TRBJ1-2
abundance: -
d_gene: TRBD1
v_gene: TRBV30

CDR3nt: TGTGCCAGCAGCCAGGACAGGGATGTTGAAAAACTGTTTTTT
CDR3aa: CASSQDRDVEKLFF
j_gene: TRBJ1-4
abundance: -
d_gene: TRBD1
v_gene: TRBV5-4